The 21 T cell receptor beta chains reported below all come from one sample, sequenced in a study of blood T cell repertoires in COVID-19. Sequenced by immunoSEQ multiplex PCR; TCRdb stores in-frame clones only, minus some. Seen here are some 370,000 clones, roughly 86% observed once, and the top ten hold under 11%. The sequenced sample consisted of peripheral blood. The origin of the receptors is a woman aged 25 to 39 with COVID-19, enrolled during active disease.

The chain combines TRBV19 with TRBJ1-5, with TRBD1 matching 8 bases. This CDR3 comprises 17 residues. Germline CDR1 is LNHDA and CDR2 is SQIVND (reference sequence). J gave up 6 bases and V 5 bases, and 15 bases lay outside the gene matches. The CDR3 DNA reads as TGTGCCAGTAGTCCGGGACAGGCCCCGACCCCCGGTCAGCCCCAGCATTTT. Translation: CASSPGQAPTPGQPQHF.

The chain employs TRBV7-6 and TRBJ1-5; 7 bases align to TRBD1. V was clipped by 5 bases and J by 0 bases; unmatched bases: 7. Germline-derived CDR1 and CDR2 are SGHVS and FNYEAQ. The CDR3 has 16 residues. The CDR3 bases are TGTGCCAGCAGCCCGACGACAGGGACTAGCAATCAGCCCCAGCATTTT. It encodes CASSPTTGTSNQPQHF.

This rearrangement joins TRBV28 to TRBJ1-2; the D is unclear. The germline V gene encodes CDR1 MDHEN and CDR2 SYDVKM. This CDR3 contains 12 residues. Trimming left V 4 bases short and J 13 bases short, with 16 bases between. This chain's CDR3 is CASSSTRPSGTF. The CDR3 coding sequence is TGTGCCAGCAGTTCGACAAGACCTTCCGGCACCTTC.

The genes are TRBV28 and TRBJ2-7; 7 nucleotides agree with TRBD1. Germline V CDR1 and CDR2: MDHEN, SYDVKM. This CDR3 contains 14 residues. V was pared by 6 bases and J by 3 bases, with 8 bases of the junction left unmatched. The CDR3 sequence: CASSLGTAFYEQYF. DNA of the CDR3: TGTGCCAGCAGCTTAGGGACAGCATTCTACGAGCAGTACTTC.

J is TRBJ1-1 and V is TRBV6-5; no clear D. The CDR3 loop spans 11 amino acids. The V gene's germline CDR1 is MNHEY and CDR2 SVGAGI. Trimming left V 10 bases short and J 5 bases short, with 11 bases between. CDR3 bases: TGTGCCACCGAATCGGGGACTGAAGCTTTCTTT. As protein: CATESGTEAFF.

V is TRBV19 and J is TRBJ2-7; D may be TRBD1 (6 bases). This CDR3 is 15 amino acids long. Germline CDR1 is LNHDA and CDR2 is SQIVND (reference sequence). Trimming removed 4 bases from V and 0 bases from J, with 13 bases in between. The CDR3 loop is CASSSRGQSSYEQYF. In nucleotides, the CDR3 is TGTGCCAGTAGTAGCCGAGGACAGTCCTCCTACGAGCAGTACTTC.

The chain joins TRBV18 to TRBJ2-3; TRBD2 matches 10 bases. The V and J ends lost 0 bases and 4 bases, in that order; junction bases with no gene match: 13. The germline V gene has CDR1 KGHSH and CDR2 LQKENI. The CDR3 is 19 amino acids. The CDR3 loop reads CASSPPEAGGPRIADTQYF. The CDR3 DNA is TGTGCCAGCTCACCACCGGAAGCGGGAGGGCCAAGGATTGCAGATACGCAGTATTTT.

The chain uses TRBV11-3 and TRBJ2-3; D possibly corresponds to TRBD2 (5 bases). This CDR3 is built from 13 residues. Germline CDR1 and CDR2: SGHNT and YENEEA. V was trimmed by 5 bases and J by 9 bases, leaving 15 bases between them. CDR3 DNA sequence: TGTGCCAGCAGCGCGGACTCACCCGGGACGCAGTATTTT. It codes for CASSADSPGTQYF.

This clone was seen only once. The V and J genes are TRBV4-3 and TRBJ2-2; TRBD2 might be the D (6 bases). The V gene lost 3 bases and the J gene lost 2 bases, with 13 bases spanning the gap. The CDR3 covers 16 residues. Germline V gene data show CDR1 as LGHNA and CDR2 as YSLEER. CDR3: CASSHIGSTNTGELFF. The DNA of the CDR3 is TGCGCCAGCAGCCATATCGGGAGCACCAACACCGGGGAGCTGTTTTTT.

This clone was observed once. The V and J genes are TRBV5-6 and TRBJ2-7; D perhaps matches TRBD1 (5 bases). V was clipped by 4 bases and J by 2 bases, with 13 bases between them. This CDR3 has 14 amino acids. Germline V lookup: CDR1 SGHDT, CDR2 YYEEEE. The CDR3 is CASSVTQGPYEQYF. The DNA of the CDR3 is TGTGCCAGCAGCGTAACTCAGGGCCCCTACGAGCAGTACTTC.

The CDR3 nucleotides read TGTGCCAGCAGCCAAGTTGACAGAGATACGCAGTATTTT. Translating it yields CASSQVDRDTQYF. V usage is TRBV3-1 (or the pseudogene TRBV3-2) and J usage is TRBJ2-3; TRBD1 is a possible D gene (5 bases). CDR1 is LGHDT and CDR2 is YNNKEL in the germline V gene (reference sequence). The CDR3 consists of 13 residues. V lost 1 base and J lost 5, with 7 bases in between.

The chain employs TRBV7-9 and TRBJ2-1, with 10 bases matching TRBD1. CDR3 length equals 13 residues. With 6 bases clipped from V and 5 bases from J, the junction kept 1 base outside the gene matches. In germline, CDR1 is SEHNR, CDR2 FQNEAQ (reference sequence). The CDR3 nucleotides are TGTGCCAGCAGTGACAGGGGGCACAATGAGCAGTTCTTC. Amino acids: CASSDRGHNEQFF.

This sequence joins TRBV5-1 and TRBJ2-2; weak D call: TRBD1 (6 bases). V dropped 0 bases and J dropped 5 bases, with 8 bases sitting between them. This CDR3 comprises 14 residues. CDR1 SGHRS and CDR2 YFSETQ come from the germline V gene. The CDR3, as DNA: TGCGCCAGCAGCTTGGTGGGGGCGACCGGGGAGCTGTTTTTT. It translates to CASSLVGATGELFF.

This chain connects TRBV2 to TRBJ1-1; 8 nucleotides agree with TRBD1. The trim removed 8 bases at V and 1 base at J, leaving 3 bases unmatched. The germline CDR1 and CDR2 sequences are SNHLY and FYNNEI. CDR3 size: 13 residues. The CDR3 sequence: CASGDRRNTEAFF. DNA of the CDR3: TGTGCCAGCGGGGACAGGAGGAACACTGAAGCTTTCTTT.

The chain carries TRBV18 and TRBJ1-2, with a weak D call TRBD1 (5 bases). The CDR3 has 13 amino acids. Germline CDR1 reads KGHSH; CDR2 reads LQKENI. V was clipped by 3 bases and J by 4 bases, with 9 bases between them. The CDR3 coding sequence is TGTGCCAGCTCACCGGGGGAGGGCTATGGCTACACCTTC. As protein: CASSPGEGYGYTF.

The CDR3 DNA is TGTGCCAGCAGCACACAGGGATCAACTAATGAAAAACTGTTTTTT. It encodes CASSTQGSTNEKLFF. The chain is built from TRBV7-3 and TRBJ1-4; weak D call: TRBD1 (6 bases). The CDR3 totals 15 residues. Germline V gene data show CDR1 as SGHTA and CDR2 as FQGTGA. The V end was cut by 5 bases, the J end by 0 bases, with 10 bases between.

The J gene is TRBJ2-2, the V gene TRBV3-1 (or the pseudogene TRBV3-2); maybe TRBD2 (6 bases). The CDR3 totals 16 residues. The germline V gene has CDR1 LGHDT and CDR2 YNNKEL (reference sequence). Trimming stripped 7 bases from V and 4 bases from J, with 19 bases between. CDR3 in amino acids: CASTHSGGSGTGELFF. As DNA, the CDR3 is TGTGCCAGCACCCACTCCGGGGGTAGCGGCACCGGGGAGCTGTTTTTT.

This sequence joins TRBV20-1 and TRBJ2-7; possibly TRBD1 for D (6 bases). The germline V and J ends were trimmed by 2 bases and 8 bases, with 10 bases remaining between them. CDR1 is DFQATT, CDR2 SNEGSKA, per germline (reference sequence). This CDR3 region has 11 residues. The CDR3 coding sequence is TGCAGTGCTAGAACAGGGTACAAGCAGTACTTC. Protein: CSARTGYKQYF.

J is TRBJ1-5 and V is TRBV19, with D perhaps matching TRBD1 (6 bases). The germline V gene encodes CDR1 LNHDA and CDR2 SQIVND (reference sequence). The CDR3 runs 17 residues. Deletions cut 3 bases from V and 0 bases from J, with 15 bases between. CDR3: CASSMAVQGDSNQPQHF. The DNA of the CDR3 is TGTGCCAGTAGTATGGCAGTACAGGGTGATAGCAATCAGCCCCAGCATTTT.

The V and J genes are TRBV9 and TRBJ2-2; TRBD2 might be the D (5 bases). There are 15 residues in the CDR3. With 2 bases removed from V and 3 bases from J, the gap between germline ends came to 11 bases. Germline V gene data show CDR1 as SGDLS and CDR2 as YYNGEE. CDR3 sequence (DNA): TGTGCCAGCAGCGTGGGTAGCGTTGACACCGGGGAGCTGTTTTTT. Amino acids: CASSVGSVDTGELFF.

This clone was counted a single time. CDR3 sequence: CASSPSGASGSYEQYF. CDR3 coding DNA: TGCGCCAGCAGCCCTTCTGGCGCTAGCGGGAGTTACGAGCAGTACTTC. The chain employs TRBV5-1 and TRBJ2-7, with 10 bases that match TRBD2. V lost 4 bases and J lost 4; bases outside the gene matches: 11. The germline gives CDR1 SGHRS, CDR2 YFSETQ. The CDR3 has 16 amino acids.